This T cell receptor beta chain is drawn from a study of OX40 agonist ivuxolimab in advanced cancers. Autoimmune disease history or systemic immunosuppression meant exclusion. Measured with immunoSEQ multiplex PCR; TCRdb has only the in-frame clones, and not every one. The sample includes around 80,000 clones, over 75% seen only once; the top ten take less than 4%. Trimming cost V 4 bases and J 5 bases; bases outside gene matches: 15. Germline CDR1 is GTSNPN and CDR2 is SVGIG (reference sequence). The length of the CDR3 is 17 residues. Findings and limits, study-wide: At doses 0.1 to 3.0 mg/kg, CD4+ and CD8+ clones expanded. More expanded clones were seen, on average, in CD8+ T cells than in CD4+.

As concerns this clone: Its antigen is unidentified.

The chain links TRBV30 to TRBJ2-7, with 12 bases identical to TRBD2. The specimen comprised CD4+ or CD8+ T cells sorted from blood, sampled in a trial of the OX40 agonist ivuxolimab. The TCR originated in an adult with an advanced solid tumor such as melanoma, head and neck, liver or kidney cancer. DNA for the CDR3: TGTGCCTGGAACCCAGGACTAGCGGGGCTCAAACGCCACGAGCAGTACTTC. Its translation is CAWNPGLAGLKRHEQYF.